The 10 T cell receptor beta chains below were found in one sample sequenced in a study of T cell changes during pregnancy in multiple sclerosis (dated by TCRdb to the late 2010s). Libraries were constructed by the immunoSEQ multiplex PCR assay. Drawn from immuneACCESS, this table holds only the in-frame rearrangements with V and J called that TCRdb kept. Clones are partly lost; checked studies trace under half to an unresolved V gene and leave the rest unexplained. The sample table lists tens of thousands of clones, roughly 90% of them with a count of one. Of the sample, 8% to 10% is held by the ten largest clones. Sequenced here: peripheral blood, sampled after pregnancy. These TCRs come from a female donor in good health, enrolled as a control in a pregnancy study.

Only one count was recorded for this clone. The CDR3: CASVGQEGVGSNEQFF. The CDR3 DNA reads as TGTGCCAGCGTCGGGCAAGAGGGAGTCGGGTCCAATGAGCAGTTCTTC. The chain employs TRBV6-6 and TRBJ2-1; possibly TRBD2 for D (5 bases). From germline, CDR1 is MNHNY and CDR2 SVGAGI (reference sequence). V lost 8 bases, J lost 6 bases, and 23 bases lay in between. The CDR3 is 16 residues long.

The sample holds one count of this clone. The chain joins TRBV7-9 to TRBJ1-1; 11 bases are a match to TRBD1. The J segment lost 3 bases and the V segment lost 5 bases, leaving 11 bases of the junction unmatched. The CDR3 spans 17 residues. Looked up from germline, CDR1 is SEHNR and CDR2 is FQNEAQ (reference sequence). In nucleotides, the CDR3 is TGTGCCAGCAGCCCCACCGGACAGGGGGCGGGGGACACTGAAGCTTTCTTT. Its translation is CASSPTGQGAGDTEAFF. The complete variable domain, with remaining parts taken from reference TRBV7-9 and TRBJ1-1, reads DTGVSQNPRHKITKRGQNVTFRCDPISEHNRLYWYRQTLGQGPEFLTYFQNEAQLEKSRLLSDRFSAERPKGSFSTLEIQRTEQGDSAMYLCASSPTGQGAGDTEAFFGQGTRLTVV.

The chain is built from TRBV5-8 and TRBJ2-5, with 9 bases aligning to TRBD2. The CDR3 loop spans 15 amino acids. The V gene's germline CDR1 is SGHTS and CDR2 YDEGEE. Trimming at V came to 2 bases and at J to 7 bases, leaving 9 bases not matched to a gene. CDR3 sequence: CASSFLAGMRGTQYF. The CDR3 DNA is TGTGCCAGCAGCTTTCTAGCGGGGATGCGGGGGACCCAGTACTTC.

The chain joins TRBV7-2 to TRBJ2-3; 14 positions match TRBD2. V lost 5 bases to trimming and J lost 1 base; unmatched junction nucleotides: 11. The germline V gene encodes CDR1 SGHTA and CDR2 FQGNSA. The CDR3 totals 19 residues. CDR3 coding DNA: TGTGCCAGCAGCGGGGGGACTAGCGGGAGTCCGAGGGGCACAGATACGCAGTATTTT. It translates to CASSGGTSGSPRGTDTQYF.

The chain employs TRBV19 and TRBJ1-5; 12 bases are a match to TRBD1. The V and J ends lost 5 bases and 2 bases, in that order; junction bases with no gene match: 7. Germline V gives CDR1 LNHDA, CDR2 SQIVND (reference sequence). The CDR3 extends over 17 amino acids. This CDR3 is CASSLGQGAFGNQPQHF. DNA for the CDR3: TGTGCCAGTAGTCTGGGACAGGGGGCCTTCGGCAATCAGCCCCAGCATTTT.

The chain recombines TRBV4-1 with TRBJ2-7; the match to TRBD2 covers 9 bases. J gave up 6 bases and V 1 base, and 7 bases lay outside the gene matches. Germline V gene lookup returns CDR1 MGHRA and CDR2 YSYEKL. CDR3 length equals 15 residues. The CDR3 bases are TGCGCCAGCAGCCAAGTAATAGCGGGAGATTTCGAGCAGTACTTC. Residues: CASSQVIAGDFEQYF.

The genes are TRBV29-1 and TRBJ2-7; possible D gene TRBD1, 6 bases. The CDR3 has 15 amino acids. Germline values: CDR1 SQVTM, CDR2 ANQGSEA. Between the trimmed V and J ends, which lost 8 bases and 3 bases, there was a span of 23 bases. The CDR3 protein is CSSARAGDANYEQYF. The CDR3 DNA is TGCAGCTCGGCCCGCGCAGGGGACGCCAACTACGAGCAGTACTTC.

V and J are TRBV29-1 and TRBJ2-7, with TRBD2 matching 11 bases. V was pared by 6 bases and J by 0 bases, with 4 bases of the junction left unmatched. The CDR3 has 14 residues. Germline CDR1 and CDR2: SQVTM and ANQGSEA. The CDR3 nucleotides read TGCAGCGTCACTAGCGGGGGTAGCTCCTACGAGCAGTACTTC. It is translated as CSVTSGGSSYEQYF.

This clone occurred once. The rearrangement links TRBV4-2 to TRBJ1-1; D gene unclear. CDR3 length: 15 amino acids. The germline CDR1 and CDR2 sequences are LGHNA and YNFKEQ. Trimming pared 3 bases from V and 9 bases from J, leaving 20 bases between. The CDR3 DNA reads as TGTGCCAGCAGCCAGGCTGGGAGGGTTGGAGTTCAAGCTTTCTTT. This codes for CASSQAGRVGVQAFF.

The chain carries TRBV6-5 and TRBJ1-2; tentatively, D is TRBD1 (6 bases). The CDR3 loop spans 13 amino acids. Germline-derived CDR1 and CDR2 are MNHEY and SVGAGI. The ends were cut back, 7 bases at V and 2 bases at J, with 11 bases in the middle. This CDR3 reads CASTSTGNYGYTF. CDR3 bases: TGTGCCAGCACCTCGACAGGAAACTATGGCTACACCTTC.